This T cell receptor (beta chain) was sequenced in a study of shared clonotypes between healthy human individuals. CDR3 length equals 15 residues. V lost 3 bases, J lost 0 bases, and 9 bases lay in between. Germline V lookup: CDR1 SNHLY, CDR2 FYNNEI. General study findings and limits: Among the subsets, naive ones generally showed larger estimated richness than memory ones. Even with large depth, rarefaction showed that sorted-subset sequencing was incomplete.

As concerns this clone: Its antigen remains unidentified.

Only in-frame clones appear in the TCRdb table, and some are missing; sequencing was by immunoSEQ multiplex PCR. Counted here are 780,000 or so clones, 72% occurring once; the ten biggest clones make up under 2%. Sequenced input: memory CD4+ T cells sorted from blood. Regarding subset: CD45RA-negative fraction. V usage is TRBV2 and J usage is TRBJ2-4; D is possibly TRBD1 (6 bases). The sequence came from a woman aged 30 to 39 in good health. CDR3 bases: TGTGCCAGCAGTGACCAGGGGTCAGCCAAAAACATTCAGTACTTC. Residues: CASSDQGSAKNIQYF. Combining the CDR3 with reference TRBV2 and TRBJ2-4 gives the whole variable domain EPEVTQTPSHQVTQMGQEVILRCVPISNHLYFYWYRQILGQKVEFLVSFYNNEISEKSEIFDDQFSVERPDGSNFTLKIRSTKLEDSAMYFCASSDQGSAKNIQYFGAGTRLSVL.